The clone carrying this T cell receptor beta chain was counted once. Its antigen is currently unknown. These data are taken from a study of cytomegalovirus exposure and HLA in healthy donors. The study, taken as a whole, reports: In a later analysis, compared with equally common non-associated chains, HLA-associated beta chains were more expanded.

CDR1 and CDR2 (germline): MGHRA, YSYEKL. The V end was cut by 0 bases, the J end by 3 bases, with 9 bases between. The CDR3 spans 15 residues. Primers: 60 Vbeta forward and 13 Jbeta reverse. Profiling relied on immunoSEQ multiplex PCR, and the TCRdb table lists in-frame clones only, not all of them. This repertoire shows 150,000 to 200,000 clones, approximately 84% found once; its top ten account for around 4.8%. The sequencing sample was made of PBMCs. This TCR derives from a girl aged 10-17 years in good health and CMV-seropositive. The chain recombines TRBV4-1 with TRBJ1-5; D may be TRBD1 (6 bases). CDR3 nucleotides: TGCGCCAGCAGCCAAGAGACAGGTACCAATCAGCCCCAGCATTTT. Protein product: CASSQETGTNQPQHF.